This passage covers 18 T cell receptor beta chains from one sample sequenced in a study of OX40 agonist ivuxolimab in advanced cancers. This table comes from immunoSEQ multiplex PCR, and its TCRdb copy is limited to in-frame clones, with some not included. The data hold roughly 90,000 clones, with around 94% observed a single time. The sequencing here drew on CD4+ or CD8+ T cells sorted from blood, taken in a trial of the OX40 agonist ivuxolimab. The receptor source for this set is an adult with an advanced solid tumor such as melanoma, head and neck, liver or kidney cancer.

The CDR3 sequence: CASSLLGGYNEQFF. CDR3 sequence (DNA): TGTGCCAGCAGCTTGCTAGGTGGGTACAATGAGCAGTTCTTC. The genes are TRBV7-8 and TRBJ2-1; D is unresolved. In germline, CDR1 is SGHVS, CDR2 FQNEAQ. The V gene lost 3 bases and the J gene lost 4 bases, with 10 bases spanning the gap. The CDR3 has 14 amino acids.

The chain couples TRBV13 to TRBJ1-1; D might be TRBD1 (5 bases). Germline-derived CDR1 and CDR2 are PRHDT and FYEKMQ (reference sequence). The CDR3 has 14 residues. With 5 bases removed from V and 3 bases from J, the gap between germline ends came to 13 bases. The CDR3 sequence: CASSLTLGDTEAFF. For the CDR3, the DNA is TGTGCCAGCAGCCTCACATTGGGGGACACTGAAGCTTTCTTT.

The chain combines TRBV6-1 with TRBJ1-1, with 9 bases matching TRBD1. V lost 4 bases to trimming and J lost 5 bases; unmatched junction nucleotides: 5. This CDR3 has 14 residues. Germline lookup yields CDR1 MNHNS and CDR2 SASEGT. The CDR3 DNA reads as TGTGCCAGCAGTGTTACAGGGGGCGGGACTGAAGCTTTCTTT. This gives the protein CASSVTGGGTEAFF.

As concerns this clone: The junction departs from germline at one end; a sequencing error may be responsible. The V call is TRBV2, the J call TRBJ1-1; 7 bases fit TRBD1. This CDR3 spans 15 amino acids. CDR1 is SNHLY and CDR2 is FYNNEI in the germline V gene. CDR3 bases: TGTGCCAGCAGGGAAGAGAACAGGGGCTTCCCTGAAGCTTTCTTT. It yields the protein CASREENRGFPEAFF.

CDR3 in amino acids: CASSIEGTGSYEQYF. CDR3 DNA sequence: TGTGCCAGTAGTATCGAGGGGACAGGGTCATACGAGCAGTACTTC. The gene calls are TRBV19 and TRBJ2-7; TRBD1 matches 9 bases. V dropped 3 bases and J dropped 4; count of bases not matched to a gene: 7. This CDR3 has 15 residues. Germline CDR1 is LNHDA and CDR2 is SQIVND (reference sequence).

The chain uses TRBV6-5 and TRBJ2-3, with TRBD2 identical over 9 bases. Trimming cost V 8 bases and J 1 base; bases outside gene matches: 1. CDR3 size: 13 residues. Germline values: CDR1 MNHEY, CDR2 SVGAGI. The CDR3 region is CASSSGGTDTQYF. The CDR3 DNA reads as TGTGCCAGCTCTAGCGGGGGCACAGATACGCAGTATTTT.

V usage is TRBV4-3 and J usage is TRBJ2-7; TRBD1 matches at 9 bases. Germline CDR1 LGHNA, CDR2 YSLEER. The CDR3 totals 14 residues. The trim removed 4 bases at V and 6 bases at J, leaving 7 bases unmatched. CDR3 protein: CASSRTGTGLEQYF. CDR3 nucleotide sequence: TGCGCCAGCAGCCGAACCGGGACAGGGCTCGAGCAGTACTTC.

The rearrangement uses TRBV5-1 and TRBJ2-7; D possibly corresponds to TRBD1 (6 bases). The germline V gene encodes CDR1 SGHRS and CDR2 YFSETQ. Trimming cost V 1 base and J 2 bases, with 13 bases left between them. CDR3 size: 15 residues. CDR3 region: CASSLSGAAAYEQYF. The CDR3 bases are TGCGCCAGCAGCTTGTCAGGGGCGGCTGCCTACGAGCAGTACTTC.

CDR3 bases: TGTGCCACCCAGCAAGGTCCTAATGAAAAACTGTTTTTT. As protein: CATQQGPNEKLFF. This chain links TRBV15 with TRBJ1-4; no clear D. V dropped 8 bases and J dropped 3 bases, with 10 bases sitting between them. From germline, CDR1 is LNHNV and CDR2 YYDKDF (reference sequence). The length of the CDR3 is 13 residues.

This chain uses TRBV18 with TRBJ1-1, with D maybe TRBD1 (6 bases). This CDR3 region has 14 residues. Trimming cost V 2 bases and J 4 bases, with 11 bases left between them. Germline-derived CDR1 and CDR2 are KGHSH and LQKENI. The CDR3 nucleotides read TGTGCCAGCTCACCATACAGGGACACCACTGAAGCTTTCTTT. Translated: CASSPYRDTTEAFF.

This rearrangement joins TRBV6-5 to TRBJ1-5; D is unresolved. Per the germline V gene, CDR1 is MNHEY and CDR2 is SVGAGI. CDR3 length: 14 amino acids. V was cut by 4 bases and J by 0 bases, with 7 bases left in between. CDR3 bases: TGTGCCAGCAGTTTGAGCCATAGCAATCAGCCCCAGCATTTT. Its protein is CASSLSHSNQPQHF.

The chain has TRBV25-1 and TRBJ1-5; D unresolved. The germline V and J ends were trimmed by 2 bases and 9 bases, with 11 bases remaining between them. Germline assignment: CDR1 MGHDK and CDR2 SYGVNS. This CDR3 has 13 amino acids. CDR3 nucleotides: TGTGCCAGCAGTGAAGGGGTTGCGTGGCCCCAGCATTTT. Its protein product is CASSEGVAWPQHF.

This chain's CDR3 is CASSSWGDSSETQYF. The CDR3 DNA reads as TGTGCCAGCAGTTCGTGGGGGGACAGTTCGGAGACCCAGTACTTC. V gene TRBV27 combines with J gene TRBJ2-5, with a weak D call TRBD1 (7 bases). The CDR3 length is 15 residues. The germline gives CDR1 MNHEY, CDR2 SMNVEV (reference sequence). The V and J ends lost 4 bases and 5 bases respectively, with 17 bases between them.

V usage is TRBV11-2 and J usage is TRBJ1-2; D is undetermined. Trimming cost V 2 bases and J 3 bases, with 19 bases left between them. This CDR3 spans 17 amino acids. The germline gives CDR1 SGHAT, CDR2 FQNNGV. CDR3 DNA sequence: TGTGCCAGCAGCTTAAACTACGAGACACCCAACTACTATGGCTACACCTTC. Encoded protein: CASSLNYETPNYYGYTF.

The CDR3 reads CASSQGSLTSSYEQYF. The CDR3 DNA is TGCGCCAGCAGCCAAGGGTCCCTGACGAGCTCCTACGAGCAGTACTTC. V usage is TRBV4-1 and J usage is TRBJ2-7; no clear D. V was shortened by 1 base and J by 0 bases, with 13 bases between the two germline ends. The germline gives CDR1 MGHRA, CDR2 YSYEKL. CDR3 length: 16 residues.

The genes are TRBV19 and TRBJ2-3, with TRBD2 matching over 8 bases. V dropped 7 bases and J dropped 6; count of bases not matched to a gene: 12. CDR1 and CDR2 from the germline V gene are LNHDA and SQIVND (reference sequence). The CDR3 sequence is 15 residues long. CDR3 sequence: CASTKEGTSLDTQYF. CDR3 nucleotides: TGTGCCAGTACCAAAGAGGGGACTAGTCTCGATACGCAGTATTTT.

This chain joins TRBV5-8 and TRBJ2-7; D tentatively fits TRBD1 or TRBD2 (5 bases each). This CDR3 region has 10 residues. The V end was cut by 7 bases, the J end by 4 bases, with 6 bases between. Germline loops: CDR1 SGHTS, CDR2 YDEGEE. Here the CDR3 reads CASGGYEQYF. The DNA of the CDR3 is TGTGCCAGCGGGGGTTACGAGCAGTACTTC.

This chain uses TRBV6-1 with TRBJ1-2; TRBD1 might be the D (5 bases). Germline V CDR1 and CDR2: MNHNS, SASEGT. The CDR3 sequence is 13 residues long. V gave up 7 bases and J gave up 6 bases, with 15 bases separating them. CDR3 residues: CASNSGPRDGYTF. In DNA, the CDR3 is TGTGCCAGCAACTCAGGGCCTCGGGATGGCTACACCTTC.